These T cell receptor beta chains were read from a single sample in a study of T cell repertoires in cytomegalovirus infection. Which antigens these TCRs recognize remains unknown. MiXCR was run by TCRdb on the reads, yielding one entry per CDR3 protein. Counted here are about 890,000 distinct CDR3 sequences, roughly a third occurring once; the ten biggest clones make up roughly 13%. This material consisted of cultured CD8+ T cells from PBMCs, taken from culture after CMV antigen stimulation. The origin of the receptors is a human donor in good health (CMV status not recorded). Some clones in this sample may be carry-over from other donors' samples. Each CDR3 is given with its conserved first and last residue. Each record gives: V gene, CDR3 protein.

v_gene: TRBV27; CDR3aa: CASSLIGGHEKLFF
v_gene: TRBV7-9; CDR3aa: CASSLGASTQYF
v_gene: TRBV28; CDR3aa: CASSRPWGDTQYF
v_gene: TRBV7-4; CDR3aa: CASSFSRGVSYEQYF
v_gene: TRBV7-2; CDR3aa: CASSSRVSETQYF
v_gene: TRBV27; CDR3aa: CASSYDTRIVEAFF
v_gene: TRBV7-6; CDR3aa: CASTGGPDYNSPLHF
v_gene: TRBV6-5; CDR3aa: CASRLGTGKRNTQYF
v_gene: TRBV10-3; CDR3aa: CAISESEGRTSPLHF
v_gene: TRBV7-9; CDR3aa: CASTLDRSPYEQYF
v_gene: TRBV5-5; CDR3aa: CASSLVWTVGTSGGAGQFF
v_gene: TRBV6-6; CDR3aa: CASSRTGANEKLFF
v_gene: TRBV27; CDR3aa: CASSSPDISDTQYF
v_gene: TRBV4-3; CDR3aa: CASSPPSGPRGEKLFF
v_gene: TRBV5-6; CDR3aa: CASSLARLVAAGTYQETQYF
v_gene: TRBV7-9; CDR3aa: CASSFLAGGTLGYGYTF
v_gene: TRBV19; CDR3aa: CASMRLGGNYGYTF
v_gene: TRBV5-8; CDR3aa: CASSPRGTGGRPNTEAFF
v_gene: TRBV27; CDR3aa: CASSLRFPAGKGGNEQFF
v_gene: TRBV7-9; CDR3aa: CASSLEGPIEAFF
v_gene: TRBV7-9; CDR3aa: CASSLESLPAIYF
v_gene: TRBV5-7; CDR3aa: CASNGMTGTGGNTIYF
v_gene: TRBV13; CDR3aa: CASSAAGANVLTF
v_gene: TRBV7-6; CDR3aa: CASSMTGTEIRIRNEQFF
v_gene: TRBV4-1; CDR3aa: CASSQAGVWAEAFF
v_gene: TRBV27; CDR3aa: CASREGGGPFSEQFF
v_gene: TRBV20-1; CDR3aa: CSVPGGNEQFF
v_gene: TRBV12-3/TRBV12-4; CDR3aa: CASSLILRVQTHF
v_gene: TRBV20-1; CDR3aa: CSASPRLAGGYLNEQFF
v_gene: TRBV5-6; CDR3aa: CASSLGTGGQSPLHF
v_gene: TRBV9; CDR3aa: CVSSVDGGSYNEQFF
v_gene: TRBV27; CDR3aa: CASSLYGTEGEKLFF
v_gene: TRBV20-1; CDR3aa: CSANFQMNTGELFF